One sample yielded the 27 T cell receptor beta chains listed below, sequenced in a study of blood T cell repertoires in COVID-19. The table came from immunoSEQ multiplex PCR; TCRdb's copy has only in-frame clones and leaves some out. The sample lists 150,000 to 200,000 clones; about four fifths were seen once. Sequences were obtained from peripheral blood. The receptors come from a woman in her 40s with COVID-19, enrolled during active disease.

This chain joins TRBV2 and TRBJ1-4; TRBD1 matches 12 bases. V trimming: 9 bases; J trimming: 7 bases; junction bases outside the gene matches: 15. CDR1 is SNHLY, CDR2 FYNNEI, per germline. The CDR3 spans 17 residues. This chain's CDR3 is CASTRDRGPGEGEKLFF. The CDR3 DNA reads as TGTGCCAGTACCCGGGACAGGGGGCCCGGGGAGGGTGAAAAACTGTTTTTT.

The rearrangement uses TRBV3-1 (or the pseudogene TRBV3-2) and TRBJ2-7, with D tentatively TRBD1 (5 bases). The CDR3 is 14 residues long. Germline CDR1 and CDR2: LGHDT and YNNKEL (reference sequence). V was clipped by 0 bases and J by 0 bases, with 6 bases between them. This CDR3 reads CASSQEGHSYEQYF. The CDR3 region has the DNA TGTGCCAGCAGCCAAGAGGGGCACTCCTACGAGCAGTACTTC.

This sequence joins TRBV5-1 and TRBJ2-7; D is unclear. CDR1 and CDR2 (germline): SGHRS, YFSETQ. The CDR3 runs 14 residues. Trimming removed 0 bases at V and 1 base at J, with 8 bases between. CDR3 sequence: CASSLATESYEQYF. The CDR3 bases are TGCGCCAGCAGCTTGGCCACAGAATCCTACGAGCAGTACTTC. The whole variable domain, filled in from reference TRBV5-1 and TRBJ2-7, reads KAGVTQTPRYLIKTRGQQVTLSCSPISGHRSVSWYQQTPGQGLQFLFEYFSETQRNKGNFPGRFSGRQFSNSRSEMNVSTLELGDSALYLCASSLATESYEQYFGPGTRLTVT.

The rearrangement uses TRBV2 and TRBJ2-2; 14 positions agree with TRBD2. Germline CDR1 SNHLY, CDR2 FYNNEI. The CDR3 contains 18 residues. The V and J ends lost 3 bases and 0 bases, in that order; junction bases with no gene match: 3. The CDR3 sequence: CASSELGLAGANTGELFF. In nucleotides, the CDR3 is TGTGCCAGCAGTGAGCTGGGACTAGCGGGGGCGAACACCGGGGAGCTGTTTTTT.

This rearrangement joins TRBV10-3 to TRBJ2-5, with 14 bases identical to TRBD2. Per germline, CDR1 ENHRY and CDR2 SYGVKD. CDR3 length: 16 residues. V trimming: 6 bases; J trimming: 3 bases; junction bases outside the gene matches: 6. This chain's CDR3 is CAIRMGTSGSKETQYF. The CDR3 coding sequence is TGTGCCATCAGAATGGGGACTAGCGGGAGCAAAGAGACCCAGTACTTC.

J is TRBJ2-1 and V is TRBV5-1; a possible D gene is TRBD2 (5 bases). Germline V lookup: CDR1 SGHRS, CDR2 YFSETQ. This CDR3 is 15 amino acids long. The germline V and J ends were trimmed by 0 bases and 9 bases, with 16 bases remaining between them. CDR3 region: CASSLEPREGSEQFF. CDR3 in DNA: TGCGCCAGCAGCTTGGAACCCCGAGAAGGGAGTGAGCAGTTCTTC.

The chain employs TRBV30 and TRBJ2-7; no firm D call. The CDR3 sequence is 12 residues long. Trimming pared 0 bases from V and 5 bases from J, leaving 8 bases between. Germline V gives CDR1 GTSNPN, CDR2 SVGIG (reference sequence). In nucleotides, the CDR3 is TGTGCCTGGAGTGTACGCTACCACGAGCAGTACTTC. Its protein is CAWSVRYHEQYF.

There are many counts of this clone. The V gene is TRBV4-1, the J gene TRBJ1-4, with TRBD1 matching 9 bases. The CDR3 is 16 residues long. V trimming: 1 base; J trimming: 2 bases; junction bases outside the gene matches: 2. CDR1 and CDR2 from the germline V gene are MGHRA and YSYEKL. CDR3 loop: CASSQAGTGTNEKLFF. As DNA, the CDR3 is TGCGCCAGCAGCCAAGCCGGGACAGGGACTAATGAAAAACTGTTTTTT.

In its sample, this clone was seen a few times. CDR3 DNA sequence: TGTGCCAGCAGCCGTAGCGGCTACGAGCAGTACTTC. This codes for CASSRSGYEQYF. The rearrangement joins TRBV3-1 (or the pseudogene TRBV3-2) to TRBJ2-7; tentatively, D is TRBD2 (6 bases). CDR1 is LGHDT, CDR2 YNNKEL, per germline (reference sequence). This CDR3 spans 12 amino acids. V lost 4 bases, J lost 3 bases, and 7 bases lay in between.

This rearrangement joins TRBV4-1 to TRBJ1-1; D is unresolved. The germline V gene encodes CDR1 MGHRA and CDR2 YSYEKL. There are 15 residues in the CDR3. Trimming cost V 4 bases and J 1 base, with 13 bases left between them. The DNA of the CDR3 is TGCGCCAGCAGCCCGGGATCCGACCCGAACACTGAAGCTTTCTTT. It yields the protein CASSPGSDPNTEAFF.

This chain joins TRBV30 and TRBJ2-1, with a tentative D call TRBD2 (6 bases). Looked up from germline, CDR1 is GTSNPN and CDR2 is SVGIG (reference sequence). The CDR3 has 14 amino acids. The V and J ends lost 5 bases and 5 bases respectively, with 16 bases between them. Written as DNA, the CDR3 is TGTGCCTGGGCACTGGGACTTAAGAACAATGAGCAGTTCTTC. Encoded protein: CAWALGLKNNEQFF.

The chain couples TRBV5-1 to TRBJ1-2; 8 bases fit TRBD1. Germline CDR1 and CDR2: SGHRS and YFSETQ. The CDR3 covers 16 residues. The trim removed 0 bases at V and 4 bases at J, leaving 8 bases unmatched. The CDR3 DNA sequence: TGCGCCAGCAGCTTGGGCGGACAGGGAGCTACCTATGGCTACACCTTC. Protein product: CASSLGGQGATYGYTF.

This chain joins TRBV19 and TRBJ2-3; 11 nucleotides align to TRBD2. The J segment lost 4 bases and the V segment lost 2 bases, leaving 11 bases of the junction unmatched. The CDR3 is 18 amino acids. Germline lookup yields CDR1 LNHDA and CDR2 SQIVND (reference sequence). This CDR3 reads CASSIFPQLAGVADTQYF. The CDR3 nucleotides read TGTGCCAGTAGTATATTTCCGCAACTAGCGGGAGTCGCAGATACGCAGTATTTT.

This chain links TRBV7-8 with TRBJ1-3; 12 bases are a match to TRBD1. The V and J ends lost 5 bases and 3 bases, in that order; junction bases with no gene match: 5. This CDR3 spans 16 amino acids. Germline V gene lookup returns CDR1 SGHVS and CDR2 FQNEAQ. The CDR3 region has the DNA TGTGCCAGCAGCGTGGGACAGGGGGCGCGTGGAAACACCATATATTTT. Residues: CASSVGQGARGNTIYF.

The rearrangement links TRBV5-1 to TRBJ1-5; a possible D gene is TRBD1 (5 bases). Per germline, CDR1 SGHRS and CDR2 YFSETQ. The CDR3 is made up of 14 amino acids. Trimming pared 4 bases from V and 5 bases from J, leaving 13 bases between. CDR3 bases: TGCGCCAGCAGCCCCGACAGCCTGGATCAGCCCCAGCATTTT. Protein: CASSPDSLDQPQHF.

V and J are TRBV3-1 (or the pseudogene TRBV3-2) and TRBJ1-6, with D possibly TRBD1 on 6 matching bases. The V end was cut by 5 bases, the J end by 5 bases, with 10 bases between. Germline assignment: CDR1 LGHDT and CDR2 YNNKEL (reference sequence). CDR3 size: 14 residues. CDR3 DNA sequence: TGTGCCAGCAGCGGGACATTTAATAATTCACCCCTCCACTTT. Protein product: CASSGTFNNSPLHF.

CDR3 sequence: CASSELGLAYNEQFF. The CDR3 DNA reads TGTGCCAGCAGTGAGTTGGGACTAGCGTACAATGAGCAGTTCTTC. V gene TRBV6-1 combines with J gene TRBJ2-1; 10 bases agree with TRBD2. The CDR3 contains 15 residues. V lost 3 bases, J lost 4 bases, and 3 bases stayed unmatched. Germline CDR1 reads MNHNS; CDR2 reads SASEGT.

A single count supports this clone. The chain uses TRBV6-5 and TRBJ2-5; D uncertain. Between the trimmed V and J ends, which lost 7 bases and 5 bases, there was a span of 14 bases. There are 13 residues in the CDR3. CDR1 and CDR2 (germline): MNHEY, SVGAGI. The CDR3 spells CASTPYTWETQYF. CDR3 sequence (DNA): TGTGCCAGCACCCCGTATACTTGGGAGACCCAGTACTTC.

The chain combines TRBV12-5 with TRBJ2-5; 8 bases line up with TRBD2. The CDR3 runs 14 residues. Germline trimming cut 1 base from V and 8 bases from J; bases unmatched to any gene: 6. CDR1 LGHNT and CDR2 FRNRAP come from the germline V gene. CDR3 residues: CASGLEGGLGTQYF. The CDR3 bases are TGTGCTAGTGGTTTGGAGGGGGGACTAGGAACCCAGTACTTC.

The CDR3 nucleotides read TGTGCCAGCAGCTTGGGACCTGACAGGAGGGAGACCCAGTACTTC. Translating gives CASSLGPDRRETQYF. The chain joins TRBV5-8 to TRBJ2-5; a possible D gene is TRBD1 (6 bases). The CDR3 has 15 residues. Germline loops: CDR1 SGHTS, CDR2 YDEGEE. V lost 0 bases and J lost 5, with 14 bases in between.

The sample holds a few counts of this clone. The chain joins TRBV4-1 to TRBJ1-4; TRBD1 matches at 9 bases. Germline V gene lookup returns CDR1 MGHRA and CDR2 YSYEKL. Germline trimming cut 4 bases from V and 8 bases from J; bases unmatched to any gene: 5. The CDR3 extends over 14 amino acids. The CDR3 DNA reads as TGCGCCAGCAGCCCTGGACAGGGGATAGAAAAACTGTTTTTT. This gives the protein CASSPGQGIEKLFF.

The chain is built from TRBV28 and TRBJ2-3; no clear D gene. Germline CDR1 MDHEN, CDR2 SYDVKM. The CDR3 extends over 14 amino acids. The germline V and J ends were trimmed by 2 bases and 6 bases, with 12 bases remaining between them. Here the CDR3 reads CASSLVQPMDTQYF. In nucleotides, the CDR3 is TGTGCCAGCAGTTTAGTACAGCCCATGGATACGCAGTATTTT.

This sequence joins TRBV15 and TRBJ2-3, with unresolved D. The V end lost 5 bases, the J end lost 0 bases, and 6 bases lay between the germline ends. This CDR3 is 13 amino acids long. Germline V lookup: CDR1 LNHNV, CDR2 YYDKDF (reference sequence). The chain's CDR3 is CATSWRSTDTQYF. In DNA, the CDR3 is TGTGCCACCAGCTGGCGGAGCACAGATACGCAGTATTTT.

The chain carries TRBV2 and TRBJ1-2; 10 bases are shared with TRBD1. V lost 9 bases to trimming and J lost 7 bases; unmatched junction nucleotides: 11. Germline CDR1 and CDR2: SNHLY and FYNNEI. This CDR3 has 14 residues. The CDR3 sequence is CARAERTGGGGYTF. CDR3 DNA: TGTGCCAGGGCCGAGAGGACAGGGGGTGGTGGCTACACCTTC.

The chain has TRBV6-5 and TRBJ1-1; TRBD1 matches at 8 bases. Germline V gene sequence: CDR1 MNHEY, CDR2 SVGAGI. V was pared by 6 bases and J by 3 bases, with 0 bases of the junction left unmatched. CDR3 length: 12 residues. The CDR3 sequence is CASRTGDTEAFF. The DNA of the CDR3 is TGTGCCAGCAGGACAGGGGACACTGAAGCTTTCTTT.

V usage is TRBV21-1 and J usage is TRBJ1-1. TRBV21-1 is a pseudogene locus. CDR3 length equals 14 residues. CDR3 sequence (DNA): TGTGCCAGCAGCAAAAGAGGGATGAACACTGAAGCTTTCTTT. Its translation: CASSKRGMNTEAFF.

At least ten counts were recorded for this clone. The chain joins TRBV6-4 to TRBJ1-5, with TRBD1 identical over 7 bases. Germline trimming cut 8 bases from V and 1 base from J; bases unmatched to any gene: 23. The CDR3 consists of 20 residues. Germline values: CDR1 MRHNA, CDR2 SNTAGT. CDR3 region: CASVGGGGQWYIGSNQPQHF. The CDR3 region has the DNA TGTGCCAGCGTCGGAGGAGGGGGACAGTGGTACATTGGGAGCAATCAGCCCCAGCATTTT.